This T cell receptor beta chain came from a study of shared T cell receptors in the human thymus (dated by TCRdb to 2020 to 2023). In the study overall: The study examined how the human thymus generates shared, self-reactive T-cell receptor alpha chains.

In regard to this clone: The clone's antigen remains unknown. No much larger clone is present one base from it, and per-base qualities are unavailable.

Library preparation employed the immunoSEQ multiplex PCR assay. The table comes from immuneACCESS by way of TCRdb, which keeps in-frame sequences with V and J called. Part of the clones is missing from these tables; in studies checked, under half for an unresolved V gene and the rest for unknown reasons. This sample is represented by some 760,000 clones; 75% to 90% of them were singletons. Together, the top ten hold about 0.0098% of the sample. Separately, the same data were catalogued under a study of human thymus T cells. The second publication reports: In Finland, the donors were immunologically healthy infants who were having open corrective cardiac surgery for congenital heart defects. Thymus tissue was collected as surgical resects that were removed during corrective cardiac surgery. Usage of V and J gene segments appeared to be biased in both the thymic and the peripheral blood repertoires. The related research reported highly overlapping thymic TCR repertoires among unrelated individuals. TCR alpha and beta repertoires from fewer than ten infant thymus samples and a few related peripheral blood samples were characterized in the study. Donor ages ranged from roughly 7 to 244 days, and the cohort comprised six male and two female infants. Thymocytes were released mechanically from tissue and stored at -70 °C as pellets of roughly 9-31 million cells. A QIAsymphony instrument was used to extract genomic DNA from the frozen cell pellets. TCRB and TCRAD loci were amplified from a standardized quantity of quality-controlled genomic DNA using the immunoSEQ multiplex PCR assay. The amplicons spanned the V(D)J region and were long enough to cover the CDR3 and allow V and J genes to be identified. The commercial immunoSEQ service was used to sequence amplicons on an Illumina platform. Primer bias and sequencing errors were corrected using previously described methods, and TCRAD and TCRB definitions followed the IMGT database. Repertoires were analysed with immunoSEQ Analyzer 3.0 and VDJTools, covering basic statistics, V/J segment usage, diversity estimates, rarefaction and pairwise overlap. Diversity was estimated using the Chao1, ChaoE, Efron-Thisted, Shannon and inverse Simpson indices, and was also estimated on datasets down-sampled to the size of the smallest sample. Repertoire overlap was determined by strict matching of CDR3 nucleotide sequence, V gene and J gene, and Jaccard-based multidimensional scaling clustering was applied. Thymus samples yielded on average roughly 840,000 unique TCRB clonotypes, compared with roughly 76,000 from blood samples.

The sequencing sample was made of thymocytes. The TCR was taken from a girl under three years old with a congenital heart defect. Donor details come from another sample of the same person, matched by shared clones.

In nucleotide form, the sequence is TGTGCCAGCAGGGAAAACCCAGCCTACAGGGCCACTGAAGCTTTCTTT. Its translation is CASRENPAYRATEAFF. Recombination joined TRBV6-1 with TRBJ1-1; a weak D assignment points to TRBD1 (6 bases agree). In the germline V gene, CDR1 corresponds to MNHNS and CDR2 to SASEGT. Trimming costs V 6 bases and J 4 bases, and their ends lie 21 bases apart. The CDR3 has 16 amino acids, counting the end cysteine and phenylalanine. This entry keeps only the CDR3 DNA: 48 bases, framed from base 1.